The 15 T cell receptor beta chains given below trace back to one sample, sequenced in a study of breast tumors, draining lymph nodes, adjacent tissues. TCRdb redid the calling of the multiplex PCR reads with MiXCR, one entry per CDR3 protein. The table shows about 32,000 distinct CDR3 sequences, with approximately 37% occurring only once. Specimen: breast tumor tissue. Receptors originate from a female donor with breast cancer. Some clones in this sample may be carry-over from other donors' samples.

The chain recombines TRBV19 with TRBJ2-5; 12 bases fit TRBD2. Trimming at V came to 6 bases and at J to 4 bases, leaving 6 bases not matched to a gene. Per the germline V gene, CDR1 is LNHDA and CDR2 is SQIVND (reference sequence). CDR3 length: 15 residues. CDR3 protein: CASRRLAGDRETQYF. The CDR3 DNA reads as TGTGCCAGTAGAAGACTAGCGGGAGACCGAGAGACCCAGTACTTC.

This clonotype was recorded at least ten times. This chain uses TRBV20-1 with TRBJ2-1; a possible D gene is TRBD1 (6 bases). Germline values: CDR1 DFQATT, CDR2 SNEGSKA (reference sequence). The germline V and J ends were trimmed by 5 bases and 7 bases, with 21 bases remaining between them. There are 15 residues in the CDR3. CDR3 region: CSAAQRGWQGNEQFF. The CDR3 DNA reads as TGCAGTGCTGCTCAGAGAGGATGGCAGGGGAATGAGCAGTTCTTC.

This clonotype was counted at least ten times. This rearrangement joins TRBV2 to TRBJ2-4; 7 nucleotides align to TRBD1. Trimming removed 3 bases from V and 3 bases from J; junction bases left unmatched: 5. The germline V gene has CDR1 SNHLY and CDR2 FYNNEI. CDR3 size: 15 residues. The CDR3 loop reads CASSETGFGKNIQYF. The CDR3, as DNA: TGTGCCAGCAGTGAGACAGGGTTCGGCAAAAACATTCAGTACTTC.

This clonotype was recorded only once. The junction departs from germline at one end; a sequencing error may be responsible. This sequence joins TRBV10-3 and TRBJ2-5; 10 bases align to TRBD2. From germline, CDR1 is ENHRY and CDR2 SYGVKD. CDR3 size: 14 residues. CDR3 DNA sequence: TGTGCCATCAGTGTTAGCGGGAGGTCGGAGACCCGGTACTTC. Protein: CAISVSGRSETRYF.

As to this clonotype: A much bigger clone sits one base away, suggesting this may be a read error. This chain uses TRBV5-4 with TRBJ1-6, with a tentative D call TRBD1 (6 bases). Germline loops: CDR1 SGHNT, CDR2 YYREEE (reference sequence). The CDR3 extends over 15 amino acids. Trimming removed 5 bases at V and 5 bases at J, with 14 bases between. The CDR3: CASSSSGDNNSPLHF. CDR3 DNA: TGTGCCAGCAGTTCTTCAGGGGACAATAATTCACCCCTCCACTTT.

This clonotype was seen repeatedly, ten times or more. The V call is TRBV19, the J call TRBJ2-7; the match to TRBD2 covers 8 bases. CDR3 length: 15 amino acids. V trimming: 5 bases; J trimming: 1 base; junction bases outside the gene matches: 7. Germline V CDR1 and CDR2: LNHDA, SQIVND (reference sequence). CDR3 protein: CASSLPGTSSYEQYF. The CDR3 nucleotides read TGTGCCAGTAGTCTTCCAGGGACTAGTTCCTACGAGCAGTACTTC.

The V gene is TRBV6-2 or TRBV6-3, the J gene TRBJ2-7; 9 nucleotides line up with TRBD2. Germline values: CDR1 MNHEY, CDR2 SVGEGT. Unmatched junction bases numbered 17, after V lost 5 bases and J lost 9 bases. The CDR3 has 16 residues. CDR3 residues: CASSASLSAGGQGQYF. The DNA for the CDR3 is TGTGCCAGCAGTGCTTCATTGTCTGCGGGAGGGCAGGGGCAGTACTTC.

This rearrangement joins TRBV30 to TRBJ2-2; possible D gene TRBD1, 5 bases. V was shortened by 0 bases and J by 2 bases, with 7 bases between the two germline ends. The CDR3 runs to 14 residues. The germline gives CDR1 GTSNPN, CDR2 SVGIG (reference sequence). The chain's CDR3 is CAWSVGQNTGELFF. The CDR3 DNA reads as TGTGCCTGGAGTGTAGGACAAAACACCGGGGAGCTGTTTTTT.

This clonotype was counted many times. This chain joins TRBV5-8 and TRBJ2-5; no reliable D call. V was clipped by 5 bases and J by 5 bases, with 7 bases between them. This CDR3 has 11 amino acids. The germline V gene has CDR1 SGHTS and CDR2 YDEGEE. The CDR3 sequence is CASREGETQYF. The CDR3 DNA reads as TGTGCCAGCAGGGAAGGGGAGACCCAGTACTTC.

This clonotype was observed once. It may be a read error: a sequence one base away is much more abundant. CDR3 loop: CACSPVGVRADEKLFF. The CDR3 nucleotides are TGCGCCTGCAGCCCGGTCGGCGTACGGGCCGATGAAAAACTGTTTTTT. The rearrangement links TRBV5-1 to TRBJ1-4; D uncertain. This CDR3 comprises 16 residues. The germline gives CDR1 SGHRS, CDR2 YFSETQ.

A word on this clonotype: A much larger clone lies one base from this, so it may be a read error. The chain is built from TRBV20-1 and TRBJ2-3, with 13 bases fitting TRBD2. From germline, CDR1 is DFQATT and CDR2 SNEGSKA (reference sequence). The CDR3 runs 16 residues. CDR3: CSAIGTSGILTGTQYF. The CDR3, as DNA: TGCAGTGCGATCGGGACTAGCGGGATATTGACAGGTACGCAGTATTTT.

This clonotype was recorded at least ten times. The chain joins TRBV2 to TRBJ2-7; weak D call: TRBD1 (6 bases). Trimming took 7 bases from V and 6 from J, leaving 13 bases between them. Germline-derived CDR1 and CDR2 are SNHLY and FYNNEI. The length of the CDR3 is 12 residues. The CDR3 spells CASTDSSGEQYF. The CDR3 DNA reads TGTGCCAGCACGGACAGCTCCGGCGAGCAGTACTTC.

This clonotype came up once. J is TRBJ1-5 and V is TRBV18; a weak D match, TRBD1 (5 bases). CDR3 length equals 13 residues. Germline V gene lookup returns CDR1 KGHSH and CDR2 LQKENI. Between the trimmed V and J ends, which lost 3 bases and 3 bases, there was a span of 6 bases. In DNA, the CDR3 is TGTGCCAGCTCACCGGACATCAATCAGCCCCAGCATTTT. Protein: CASSPDINQPQHF.

This clonotype is medium-sized in the sample. The rearrangement joins TRBV12-3 or TRBV12-4 to TRBJ2-1; 9 bases map to TRBD2. The CDR3 runs to 16 residues. Trimming removed 7 bases from V and 7 bases from J; junction bases left unmatched: 14. CDR3 loop: CASNPSGTSTINEQFF. The CDR3 region has the DNA TGTGCCAGCAACCCCTCCGGGACTAGCACCATTAATGAGCAGTTCTTC.

This sequence joins TRBV6-1 and TRBJ2-2; 7 bases map to TRBD1. J gave up 6 bases and V 2 bases, and 3 bases lay outside the gene matches. The CDR3 spans 14 residues. CDR1 is MNHNS, CDR2 SASEGT, per germline. This chain's CDR3 is CASSERQGAGELFF. The CDR3 coding sequence is TGTGCCAGCAGTGAACGGCAGGGGGCCGGGGAGCTGTTTTTT.